The 11 T cell receptor beta chains given below trace back to one sample, sequenced in a study of blood T cell repertoires in COVID-19. Sequencing used immunoSEQ multiplex PCR; TCRdb keeps in-frame clones, though not all of them. Among more than 95,000 clones listed, around 80% were seen once. The sample taken for sequencing was peripheral blood. The receptors originated from a man between 65 and 85 years old with acute or convalescent COVID-19.

The chain carries TRBV5-1 and TRBJ2-7; 8 bases agree with TRBD1. The V segment lost 0 bases and the J segment 3 bases; nucleotides outside the gene matches: 5. Per germline, CDR1 SGHRS and CDR2 YFSETQ. The CDR3 has 15 amino acids. The chain's CDR3 is CASSLGAGGLYEQYF. The CDR3 nucleotides read TGCGCCAGCAGCTTGGGAGCAGGGGGCCTCTACGAGCAGTACTTC.

This clone was observed a few times. V gene TRBV6-5 combines with J gene TRBJ1-4, with a tentative D call TRBD1 (5 bases). V lost 5 bases, J lost 5 bases, and 12 bases lay in between. Germline V gene lookup returns CDR1 MNHEY and CDR2 SVGAGI. CDR3 length: 14 residues. CDR3 amino acids: CASSRGGRNEKLFF. DNA of the CDR3: TGTGCCAGCAGTCGGGGGGGTAGGAATGAAAAACTGTTTTTT.

This sequence joins TRBV18 and TRBJ1-5; 8 nucleotides align to TRBD1. The CDR3 consists of 15 residues. Germline-derived CDR1 and CDR2 are KGHSH and LQKENI. J was trimmed by 7 bases and V by 1 base; bases with no gene match: 6. The DNA for the CDR3 is TGTGCCAGCTCACCACTATCAGGGACAGGCCAGCCCCAGCATTTT. Its translation is CASSPLSGTGQPQHF.

J is TRBJ2-5 and V is TRBV4-2, with no clear D. V shed 4 bases and J shed 2 bases, with 8 bases lying between them. The CDR3 sequence is 13 residues long. In germline, CDR1 is LGHNA, CDR2 YNFKEQ. The CDR3 DNA is TGTGCCAGCAGCCGGCAGGCTCAAGAGACCCAGTACTTC. This encodes CASSRQAQETQYF.

The V call is TRBV14, the J call TRBJ1-1, with TRBD1 identical over 7 bases. Germline CDR1 and CDR2: SGHDN and FVKESK. The junction had 8 bases not matched to a gene; V was cut back by 3 bases and J by 4 bases. The CDR3 consists of 15 residues. CDR3 amino acids: CASSQRQGWLTEAFF. CDR3 coding DNA: TGTGCCAGCAGCCAGCGACAGGGTTGGCTCACTGAAGCTTTCTTT.

The CDR3: CASTPIGLRNTGELFF. For the CDR3, the DNA is TGTGCCAGCACCCCAATCGGACTACGTAACACCGGGGAGCTGTTTTTT. The chain uses TRBV28 and TRBJ2-2; D is perhaps TRBD2 (6 bases). Trimming pared 7 bases from V and 2 bases from J, leaving 17 bases between. CDR3 length: 16 amino acids. CDR1 is MDHEN and CDR2 is SYDVKM in the germline V gene. The complete variable domain, with remaining parts taken from reference TRBV28 and TRBJ2-2, reads DVKVTQSSRYLVKRTGEKVFLECVQDMDHENMFWYRQDPGLGLRLIYFSYDVKMKEKGDIPEGYSVSREKKERFSLILESASTNQTSMYLCASTPIGLRNTGELFFGEGSRLTVL.

This sequence joins TRBV21-1 and TRBJ2-7; TRBD2 is the table's D call, not checked against the DNA. TRBV21-1 is given as a pseudogene. The CDR3 is made up of 16 amino acids. The CDR3 sequence is CATSGRTYLLTYEQYF. In nucleotides, the CDR3 is TGTGCCACCTCAGGGAGGACATACCTCCTTACCTACGAGCAGTACTTC.

The chain recombines TRBV28 with TRBJ2-4; TRBD2 might be the D (5 bases). Germline lookup yields CDR1 MDHEN and CDR2 SYDVKM. The V end lost 2 bases, the J end lost 0 bases, and 14 bases lay between the germline ends. This CDR3 is built from 17 residues. The DNA for the CDR3 is TGTGCCAGCAGTTTAACGGACTGGAACCTAGCCAAAAACATTCAGTACTTC. Protein product: CASSLTDWNLAKNIQYF.

V gene TRBV5-5 combines with J gene TRBJ2-3; 10 nucleotides agree with TRBD1. CDR1 and CDR2 from the germline V gene are SGHKS and YYEKEE (reference sequence). The CDR3 runs to 18 residues. Trimming removed 4 bases from V and 8 bases from J; junction bases left unmatched: 19. Written as DNA, the CDR3 is TGTGCCAGCAGCAGGACCCTATGGGGGACAGGGGACATTGGTACGCAGTATTTT. Residues: CASSRTLWGTGDIGTQYF.

The chain is built from TRBV7-2 and TRBJ2-7; no firm D call. V dropped 4 bases and J dropped 0 bases, with 10 bases sitting between them. The germline CDR1 and CDR2 sequences are SGHTA and FQGNSA. The CDR3 consists of 14 residues. The CDR3 loop is CASSWRLDSYEQYF. Here the CDR3 DNA reads TGTGCCAGCAGCTGGAGACTTGACTCCTACGAGCAGTACTTC.

This clone was picked up one time. This chain connects TRBV28 to TRBJ2-5; 7 bases agree with TRBD1. Germline trimming cut 6 bases from V and 2 bases from J; bases unmatched to any gene: 9. The CDR3 is 15 residues long. CDR1 is MDHEN and CDR2 is SYDVKM in the germline V gene. Here the CDR3 DNA reads TGTGCCAGCAGACCCTACGACAGGGAACAAGAGACCCAGTACTTC. This gives the protein CASRPYDREQETQYF.